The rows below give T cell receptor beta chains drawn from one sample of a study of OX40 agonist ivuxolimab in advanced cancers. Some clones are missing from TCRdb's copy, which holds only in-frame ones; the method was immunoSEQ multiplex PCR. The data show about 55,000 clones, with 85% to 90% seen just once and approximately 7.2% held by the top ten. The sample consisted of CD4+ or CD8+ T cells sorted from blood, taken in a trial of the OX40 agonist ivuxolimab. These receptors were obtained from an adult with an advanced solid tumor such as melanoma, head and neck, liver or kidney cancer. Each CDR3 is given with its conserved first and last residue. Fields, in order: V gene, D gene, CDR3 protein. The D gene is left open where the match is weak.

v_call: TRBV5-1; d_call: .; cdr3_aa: CASSPTTVTTEAFF
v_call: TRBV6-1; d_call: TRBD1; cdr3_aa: CASKGAGPVTGYTF
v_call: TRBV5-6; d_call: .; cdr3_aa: CARDPFLVDEQYF
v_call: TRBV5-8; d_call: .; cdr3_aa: CAHLPTAQFNEKLFF
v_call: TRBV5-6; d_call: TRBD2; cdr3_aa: CASSLGGLAGLQGTQYF
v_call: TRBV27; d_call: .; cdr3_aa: CASSPTPQISTDTQYF
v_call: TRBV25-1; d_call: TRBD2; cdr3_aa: CASRGRFGTTDNNEQFF
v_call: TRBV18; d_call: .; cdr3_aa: CASSPPMTKNEETQYF
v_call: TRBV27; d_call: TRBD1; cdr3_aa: CASSFRGETQYF
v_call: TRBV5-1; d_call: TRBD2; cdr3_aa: CASSPLAGTSYEQYF
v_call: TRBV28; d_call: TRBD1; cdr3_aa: CASSPGQARVSEAFF
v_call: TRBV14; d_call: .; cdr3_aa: CASSQPHREERNTIYF
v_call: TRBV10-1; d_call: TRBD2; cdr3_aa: CASSELRLAGEQYF
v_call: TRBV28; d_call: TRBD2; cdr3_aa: CASSTLADPRGSDTQYF
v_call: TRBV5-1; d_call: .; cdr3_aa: CASSSPGGLTNTEAFF
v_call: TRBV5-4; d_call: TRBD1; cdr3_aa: CASSLPGQSPEAFF
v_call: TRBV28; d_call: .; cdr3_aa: CASIPGGNYGYTF